The rows below give T cell receptor beta chains drawn from one sample of a study of T cells after yellow fever vaccination. TCRdb ran MiXCR on the 5' RACE reads and lists one entry per CDR3 protein. The repertoire holds some 500,000 distinct CDR3 sequences, with about 13% as singletons. Sample: PBMCs, taken on the day of the yellow fever booster vaccination. Receptors were obtained from a man under 40 who received the YFV17D yellow fever vaccine. Both conserved end residues are trimmed from each CDR3. The order of the fields is CDR3 protein, clone size, V gene, J gene. A row's size may be missing; if present it is once, few, many or a size class.

cdr3_aa: ASSLRRLAVSYEQY
clone_size: few
v_call: TRBV12-3/TRBV12-4
j_call: TRBJ2-7

cdr3_aa: ASSLQSGEKLF
clone_size: .
v_call: TRBV7-2
j_call: TRBJ1-4

cdr3_aa: ASSIGTGLQETQY
clone_size: few
v_call: TRBV19
j_call: TRBJ2-5

cdr3_aa: ASSFNRGIRETQY
clone_size: .
v_call: TRBV5-6
j_call: TRBJ2-5

cdr3_aa: ASSVGTDSYEQY
clone_size: .
v_call: TRBV9
j_call: TRBJ2-7

cdr3_aa: ASSPGSPYEQY
clone_size: .
v_call: TRBV5-1
j_call: TRBJ2-7

cdr3_aa: ASSLLGDRGIVF
clone_size: few
v_call: TRBV6-1
j_call: TRBJ2-1

cdr3_aa: ASTMRVGGSNNEQF
clone_size: .
v_call: TRBV5-4
j_call: TRBJ2-1

cdr3_aa: ASSLIAGATGELF
clone_size: .
v_call: TRBV5-1
j_call: TRBJ2-2

cdr3_aa: ASSIQTGELF
clone_size: .
v_call: TRBV28
j_call: TRBJ2-2

cdr3_aa: ASSYRVEHGYT
clone_size: .
v_call: TRBV7-2
j_call: TRBJ1-2

cdr3_aa: SARVWKGGSYEQY
clone_size: .
v_call: TRBV20-1
j_call: TRBJ2-7

cdr3_aa: ASSRAGRDEKLF
clone_size: few
v_call: TRBV12-3/TRBV12-4
j_call: TRBJ1-4

cdr3_aa: ASSRTSGRINEQF
clone_size: few
v_call: TRBV5-5
j_call: TRBJ2-1

cdr3_aa: SASPGDEQF
clone_size: .
v_call: TRBV20-1
j_call: TRBJ2-1

cdr3_aa: ASSLELADTQY
clone_size: many
v_call: TRBV5-1
j_call: TRBJ2-3

cdr3_aa: ASSVMGGTGEQY
clone_size: few
v_call: TRBV9
j_call: TRBJ2-7

cdr3_aa: ASRVRGETQY
clone_size: few
v_call: TRBV28
j_call: TRBJ2-5

cdr3_aa: ASSRLAGDNEQF
clone_size: many
v_call: TRBV7-2
j_call: TRBJ2-1

cdr3_aa: ASSISGRATDTQY
clone_size: .
v_call: TRBV21-1
j_call: TRBJ2-3

cdr3_aa: ASSPSRAGEQY
clone_size: .
v_call: TRBV7-2
j_call: TRBJ2-7

cdr3_aa: SAETLRSGSYEQY
clone_size: .
v_call: TRBV20-1
j_call: TRBJ2-7

cdr3_aa: ATSKGNELKVF
clone_size: few
v_call: TRBV15
j_call: TRBJ1-4

cdr3_aa: ASSIDITSGANEQF
clone_size: .
v_call: TRBV19
j_call: TRBJ2-1

cdr3_aa: ASSFLGYNEQF
clone_size: few
v_call: TRBV27
j_call: TRBJ2-1

cdr3_aa: ASSAGTGAGGAQH
clone_size: .
v_call: TRBV7-2
j_call: TRBJ1-5

cdr3_aa: ASSLYGSSHEQY
clone_size: few
v_call: TRBV7-2
j_call: TRBJ2-7

cdr3_aa: ASSMSLAVSSYNEQF
clone_size: few
v_call: TRBV19
j_call: TRBJ2-1

cdr3_aa: ASSLAWGSTQY
clone_size: few
v_call: TRBV5-1
j_call: TRBJ2-3

cdr3_aa: ASSLSTGVDEQY
clone_size: .
v_call: TRBV27
j_call: TRBJ2-7

cdr3_aa: ASSPRLAKYNEQF
clone_size: many
v_call: TRBV9
j_call: TRBJ2-1

cdr3_aa: ASSLGVARQY
clone_size: few
v_call: TRBV12-3/TRBV12-4
j_call: TRBJ2-7

cdr3_aa: ASSAHTGGSAEAF
clone_size: few
v_call: TRBV9
j_call: TRBJ1-1

cdr3_aa: ASRSLTGTVYEQY
clone_size: .
v_call: TRBV5-1
j_call: TRBJ2-7

cdr3_aa: ASSRELYTQY
clone_size: few
v_call: TRBV5-5
j_call: TRBJ2-3

cdr3_aa: ASSPTGTSRIKAEQF
clone_size: .
v_call: TRBV6-1
j_call: TRBJ2-1

cdr3_aa: ASRPRSEREGKETQY
clone_size: .
v_call: TRBV12-2
j_call: TRBJ2-5

cdr3_aa: SVEGDPGETQY
clone_size: .
v_call: TRBV29-1
j_call: TRBJ2-5

cdr3_aa: ASSRGGLGWTQY
clone_size: many
v_call: TRBV14
j_call: TRBJ2-5

cdr3_aa: ASSSRSGTGPNYEQY
clone_size: .
v_call: TRBV11-2
j_call: TRBJ2-7

cdr3_aa: SARDTSGGSYNEQF
clone_size: .
v_call: TRBV20-1
j_call: TRBJ2-1

cdr3_aa: ASTTGQETQY
clone_size: .
v_call: TRBV2
j_call: TRBJ2-5

cdr3_aa: ASLTSNYGYT
clone_size: few
v_call: TRBV6-1
j_call: TRBJ1-2

cdr3_aa: ASSGTPLAGNQPQH
clone_size: .
v_call: TRBV2
j_call: TRBJ1-5

cdr3_aa: ASSPAAGELF
clone_size: few
v_call: TRBV9
j_call: TRBJ2-2

cdr3_aa: ASSPWTSGSPTYEQF
clone_size: many
v_call: TRBV28
j_call: TRBJ2-1

cdr3_aa: AWMASGRWTGELF
clone_size: few
v_call: TRBV30
j_call: TRBJ2-2

cdr3_aa: ASSSIRGDSYEQY
clone_size: .
v_call: TRBV7-9
j_call: TRBJ2-7

cdr3_aa: ASSRDWSGEQF
clone_size: many
v_call: TRBV6-4
j_call: TRBJ2-1

cdr3_aa: ASIKVDSRYGYT
clone_size: .
v_call: TRBV6-5
j_call: TRBJ1-2